The clone carrying this TCR beta chain was seen a single time. What it binds is not known. This CDR3 has 14 amino acids. Germline lookup yields CDR1 SGHTA and CDR2 FQGNSA. The ends were cut back, 5 bases at V and 3 bases at J, with 10 bases in the middle. The sample belongs to a study of OX40 agonist ivuxolimab in advanced cancers. The overall study: Every 2 weeks, patients received ivuxolimab intravenously, dosed at 0.01 to 10 mg/kg. The dose-escalation cohort was around 83% male, with a mean age of around 60 years, ranging about 20 to 85. Study-level results: Some patients without response likewise showed low normalized clonal expansion. Partial responders treated at 0.1-3.0 mg/kg exhibited clonal expansion among the lowest measured.

Clones were sequenced by immunoSEQ multiplex PCR, and TCRdb holds only the in-frame ones, with some missing. The sample has about 46,000 clones, roughly nine tenths seen once. This chain connects TRBV7-2 to TRBJ2-2; tentatively, D is TRBD1 (5 bases). The input for sequencing was CD4+ or CD8+ T cells sorted from blood, taken in a trial of the OX40 agonist ivuxolimab. The receptor's source is an adult with an advanced solid tumor such as melanoma, head and neck, liver or kidney cancer. The CDR3 region is CASSADRYTGELFF. The DNA of the CDR3 is TGTGCCAGCAGCGCAGACAGATACACCGGGGAGCTGTTTTTT.